The rows below give T cell receptor beta chains drawn from one sample of a study of tumor and adjacent non-tumor tissue in lung cancer. TCRdb passed the multiplex PCR reads through MiXCR, listing each CDR3 protein once. Of 220,000 or so distinct CDR3 sequences in the sample, 60% to 85% were seen once. Sequencing input: lung tumor tissue. The receptors were gathered from a man aged 55-75 years with non-small cell lung cancer. Both conserved end residues are part of each CDR3. The D gene is left open where the match is weak. The size entry is marked missing in some rows and otherwise reads once, few, many or a size class.

>TRBJ2-1|TRBV11-1|-|12|-
CASSRLVKEQFF
TGTGCCAGCAGCAGACTAGTAAAAGAGCAGTTCTTC
>TRBJ2-2|TRBV5-1|-|17|-
CASSEHSGRSNTGELFF
TGCGCCAGCAGCGAACACTCCGGGAGATCGAACACCGGGGAGCTGTTTTTT
>TRBJ2-7|TRBV4-2|-|15|-
CASSERRRAGHERYF
TGTGCCAGCAGCGAAAGGAGGAGGGCTGGGCACGAGCGGTACTTC
>TRBJ2-3|TRBV20-1|TRBD2|11|-
CSATGTSGTHF
TGCAGTGCTACCGGGACTAGCGGGACGCATTTT
>TRBJ2-5|TRBV11-2|-|14|-
CASIPATDQDTRYF
TGTGCCAGCATCCCCGCGACGGACCAAGATACCCGGTACTTC
>TRBJ2-3|TRBV4-2|TRBD2|17|few
CANSQDDLRGEADTQYF
TGTGCCAACAGCCAAGATGACCTCCGGGGGGAGGCAGATACGCAGTATTTT
>TRBJ1-1|TRBV28|TRBD1|16|-
CASSSGQGWLNTEAFF
TGTGCCAGCAGTTCCGGACAGGGATGGTTGAACACTGAAGCTTTCTTT
>TRBJ2-5|TRBV4-2|-|13|few
CASSQEGFGTQYF
TGTGCCAGCAGCCAAGAAGGCTTTGGGACCCAGTACTTC
>TRBJ1-2|TRBV20-1|-|11|many
CSAQKGYGYTF
TGCAGTGCTCAGAAGGGGTATGGCTACACCTTC
>TRBJ1-5|TRBV20-1|-|14|-
CSARIMGWDQPQHF
TGCAGTGCTAGAATCATGGGGTGGGATCAGCCCCAGCATTTT
>TRBJ2-2|TRBV6-1|TRBD2|16|-
CDSSAGTSANTGELLF
TGTGACAGTAGCGCCGGGACTAGCGCTAACACCGGGGAGCTGCTTTTT
>TRBJ2-1|TRBV29-1|-|12|few
CSVDSAGHEQFF
TGCAGCGTTGACTCGGCCGGCCATGAGCAGTTCTTC
>TRBJ2-1|TRBV4-3|-|14|-
CASSQDGQGKEQFF
TGTGCCAGCAGCCAAGATGGGCAGGGAAAGGAGCAGTTCTTC
>TRBJ2-7|TRBV20-1|-|14|-
CSASLDRYSYEQYF
TGCAGTGCTTCCTTGGACAGATACTCCTACGAGCAATACTTC
>TRBJ1-6|TRBV6-6|-|17|-
CATSYTGSSSYNSPFHF
TGTGCCACCAGTTACACGGGGTCAAGCTCCTATAATTCACCCTTCCACTTT
>TRBJ2-5|TRBV6-2/TRBV6-3|-|14|-
CASSLSGRQEIQYF
TGTGCCAGTAGTTTGTCAGGGCGCCAAGAGATCCAGTACTTC
>TRBJ1-1|TRBV4-1|-|14|-
CTSSHESMNTEAFF
TGCACCAGCAGCCATGAGTCCATGAACACTGAAGCTTTCTTT
>TRBJ2-7|TRBV20-1|TRBD1|16|-
CRTRDLRRQGVHEQYF
TGCAGAACTAGAGATCTTAGGAGACAGGGTGTCCACGAGCAGTACTTC
>TRBJ1-1|TRBV12-3/TRBV12-4|-|13|few
CASRGFLNTEAFF
TGTGCCAGCCGGGGGTTCTTGAACACTGAAGCTTTCTTT
>TRBJ1-2|TRBV30|TRBD1|12|-
CAWEMGQYGYTF
TGTGCCTGGGAAATGGGACAGTATGGCTACACCTTC
>TRBJ2-3|TRBV20-1|TRBD2|14|few
CSARATSGGDTQYF
TGCAGTGCTAGAGCAACTAGCGGGGGTGATACGCAGTATTTT
>TRBJ2-7|TRBV7-9|-|17|-
CVSSLVASGSLSYERYF
-
>TRBJ2-3|TRBV20-1|-|14|-
CNALSGGTTTTQYF
TGCAATGCTTTATCAGGGGGGACTACCACTACGCAGTATTTT
>TRBJ1-1|TRBV11-2|-|14|-
CTNSPRAMNTEAFF
TGTACCAACAGCCCCAGGGCTATGAACACTGAAGCTTTCTTT
>TRBJ2-6|TRBV5-6|-|19|-
CASSFSPGQGPSGANVLTF
TGTGCCAGCAGCTTCTCACCGGGGCAGGGACCCTCTGGGGCCAACGTCCTGACTTTC
>TRBJ2-7|TRBV30|-|14|many
CAWRPDTASYEQYF
TGTGCCTGGAGACCCGACACGGCCTCCTACGAGCAGTACTTC
>TRBJ2-1|TRBV21-1|-|20|-
CASSHSLFPISSGIHNEQFF
TGTGCCAGCAGCCATTCGCTTTTTCCGATTTCTAGCGGGATCCACAATGAGCAGTTCTTC
>TRBJ2-6|TRBV7-9|-|17|-
CASSLRRDNSGANVLTF
TGTGCCAGTAGCTTACGGCGGGATAACTCTGGGGCCAACGTCCTGACTTTC
>TRBJ2-7|TRBV20-1|TRBD1|14|once
CSARQGSFSCEHYF
TGCAGTGCTCGACAGGGGTCGTTTTCCTGCGAGCACTACTTC
>TRBJ2-1|TRBV4-3|TRBD2|16|-
CASSHLAGIRDNEQFF
TGCGCCAGCAGCCACTTAGCGGGAATACGCGACAATGAGCAGTTCTTC
>TRBJ1-6|TRBV6-2/TRBV6-3|-|11|few
CASRFDTTLRF
TGTGCCAGCAGATTTGATACCACCCTCCGCTTT
>TRBJ2-5|TRBV11-2|-|15|once
CASSLDAGILGTLYF
TGTGCCAGCAGCTTAGATGCCGGGATCTTAGGGACCCTGTACTTC
>TRBJ1-6|TRBV11-2|-|21|-
CVSSLLPPTSLGDSYNSTLHF
TGTGTCAGCAGCTTATTACCCCCCACTAGTTTAGGCGATTCATATAATTCAACCCTCCACTTT
>TRBJ1-1|TRBV20-1|-|13|many
CSAREGGNTEAFF
TGCAGTGCTAGGGAAGGAGGGAACACTGAAGCTTTCTTT
>TRBJ2-1|TRBV11-3|TRBD2|18|-
CASSQGLVEGRSYNEQFF
TGTGCCAGCAGCCAGGGACTAGTGGAGGGCCGCTCCTACAATGAGCAGTTCTTC
>TRBJ2-1|TRBV11-2|TRBD2|19|few
CASSLFAASGTTLYNEQFF
TGTGCCAGCAGCTTATTCGCGGCTAGCGGTACCACACTATACAATGAGCAGTTCTTC
>TRBJ2-3|TRBV6-1|-|16|-
CASSEAVLRGADTQFF
TGTGCCAGCAGTGAAGCGGTATTACGGGGGGCAGATACGCAGTTTTTT
>TRBJ2-2|TRBV11-3|-|14|-
CASSLAGPAGRLFF
TGTGCGAGCAGCTTAGCCGGACCGGCGGGAAGGCTGTTTTTT